This T cell receptor (beta chain) comes out of a study of blood T cell repertoires in COVID-19 (dated by TCRdb to 2020 to 2021). Background for the entire study: Samples from collaborators originated in the United States, Italy and Spain and spanned both the acute and convalescent phases of COVID-19. The prospective study material was composed of cDNA or gDNA derived from T cells, B-cell-depleted T cells, or PBMCs. Deeply sampled blood TCRbeta repertoires from subjects exposed to, actively infected with, or recovered from COVID-19 were included in the dataset. The repertoires were made available in a free public database intended to serve as a resource for research on the immune response to SARS-CoV-2. The samples were drawn from two sources: the first 160 participants of the ongoing ImmuneRACE study, and about 1,300 subjects contributed by 6 global collaborators. A de-identified subject ID, COVID-19 status, age in years and sex were almost always included in the sample metadata. Where available, HLA class I and class II types were taken from metadata supplied by the sample provider and were not determined by assay-based typing.

The junction shows trimming of 5 bases on V and 14 bases on J, plus 21 bases between the germline ends. Based on the germline V gene, the CDR1 and CDR2 sequences are SGHTA and FQGNSA. From the cysteine through the phenylalanine, the CDR3 covers 13 amino acids. Just CDR3 DNA is preserved here, 39 bases in frame from base 1. Here is what the overall study found, with its caveats: How much clinical and demographic metadata was included differed by source and by participant, and the metadata was provided uncurated.

As regards this clone: What antigen it recognizes has not been identified. Base qualities are not recorded, but no much larger clone differs from it by a single base.

Whole blood was collected in K2EDTA tubes by collaborating institutions according to the institutions' own protocols. Collaborator samples were shipped for TCRbeta analysis as frozen whole blood, isolated PBMCs, or DNA extracted from either sample type. The immunoSEQ Assay, a bias-controlled multiplex PCR, was used to amplify TCRbeta CDR3 regions from genomic DNA. The published analysis was carried out like this. The number of nucleated cells in each sample was estimated by amplification of reference gene primers within the assay. To quantify the absolute abundance of each unique TCRbeta CDR3 rearrangement, sequence reads were collapsed and filtered. Productive Simpson clonality was computed per sample as the square root of Simpson's diversity index over productive rearrangements. This is the immuneACCESS table as TCRdb keeps it, with only in-frame sequences that have V and J called. A part of the clones is gone; compared with another copy, unresolved V genes explain less than half, and the rest is unexplained. V and J calls and clone size are those listed in that table; D and trimming were worked out from the DNA. Counted in this sample were around 80,000 clones; roughly 89% of them appeared once. The top ten clonotypes cover about 0.56% of the sample.

Sequencing was performed on peripheral blood. The chain uses TRBV7-2 and TRBJ1-2, and the D gene may be TRBD1, 5 bases matching. The sequence was collected from a man between 60 and 75 years old with acute or convalescent COVID-19. The nucleotides are TGTGCCAGCAGCACCCGACAGATTACTCCGCTGACCTTC. The resulting protein is CASSTRQITPLTF.